This T cell receptor (beta chain) was sequenced in a study of human T cells and chemical hapten exposure. TCRdb reanalysed the RACE reads using MiXCR and keeps one entry per CDR3 protein. The table has some 400,000 distinct CDR3 sequences, around 4.8% seen once; the top ten hold about 2.2%. Germline values: CDR1 SGHVS, CDR2 FQNEAQ. The V end was cut by 2 bases, the J end by 2 bases, with 8 bases between. The CDR3 covers 14 residues. This clonotype was seen at least ten times. Indicated time point: patch test 1, 2 weeks after DPC sensitization. As for treatment: therapeutic diphenylcyclopropenone sensitization with weekly scalp DPC.

The receptor's source is a woman in her fifties or sixties with alopecia areata. Some clones in this sample may be carry-over from other donors' samples. The specimen was whole blood, collected in connection with sensitization to the hapten diphenylcyclopropenone (DPC). The chain combines TRBV7-8 with TRBJ2-3; no reliable D call. The chain's CDR3 is CASSLQEITDTQYF. CDR3 bases: TGTGCCAGCAGCTTACAGGAAATCACAGATACGCAGTATTTT.